Given below is one T cell receptor beta chain in context. No antigen is known for it. These data come from a study of cytomegalovirus exposure and HLA in healthy donors. Study-wide results and caveats: The likely origin of a cluster of highly shared sequence variants was a sequencing artifact.

The PCR employed 60 Vbeta primers together with 13 Jbeta primers. Measured with immunoSEQ multiplex PCR; TCRdb has only the in-frame clones, and not every one. Among some 150,000 clones, 74% were seen once, and the ten largest hold roughly 4.5%. The CDR3 consists of 13 residues. Germline V CDR1 and CDR2: SGHRS, YFSETQ. The trim removed 7 bases at V and 0 bases at J, leaving 2 bases unmatched. The sequenced sample was PBMCs. The clonotype comes from a man between 18 and 35 years old in good health and CMV-seropositive. This chain uses TRBV5-1 with TRBJ2-7, with 9 bases aligning to TRBD1. The CDR3 nucleotides read TGCGCCAGCGGGACAGGGAGCTCCTACGAGCAGTACTTC. Amino acid sequence: CASGTGSSYEQYF.